The clone carrying this T cell receptor beta chain was picked up many times. From RNA transcripts, TCR beta CDR3 regions were amplified. Initially, a first-round RT-PCR of the TCR CDR3 employed the HTBI primer set. Using its own MiXCR run on the multiplex PCR reads, TCRdb lists one record per CDR3 protein. The repertoire holds about half a million distinct CDR3 sequences, with 20% as singletons. These data originate in a study of T cells in Graves' hyperthyroidism and ophthalmopathy. The V gene's germline CDR1 is KGHSH and CDR2 LQKENI. Trimming took 4 bases from V and 4 from J; bases not matched to a gene: 2. The CDR3 sequence is 14 residues long.

Sequenced sample: blood. The chain is built from TRBV18 and TRBJ2-3; TRBD1 agrees at 10 bases. The TCR comes from a man aged 40-49 years with Graves' ophthalmopathy. CDR3 coding DNA: TGTGCCAGCTCACGGGACAGGGGATCAGATACGCAGTATTTT. Translating it yields CASSRDRGSDTQYF.